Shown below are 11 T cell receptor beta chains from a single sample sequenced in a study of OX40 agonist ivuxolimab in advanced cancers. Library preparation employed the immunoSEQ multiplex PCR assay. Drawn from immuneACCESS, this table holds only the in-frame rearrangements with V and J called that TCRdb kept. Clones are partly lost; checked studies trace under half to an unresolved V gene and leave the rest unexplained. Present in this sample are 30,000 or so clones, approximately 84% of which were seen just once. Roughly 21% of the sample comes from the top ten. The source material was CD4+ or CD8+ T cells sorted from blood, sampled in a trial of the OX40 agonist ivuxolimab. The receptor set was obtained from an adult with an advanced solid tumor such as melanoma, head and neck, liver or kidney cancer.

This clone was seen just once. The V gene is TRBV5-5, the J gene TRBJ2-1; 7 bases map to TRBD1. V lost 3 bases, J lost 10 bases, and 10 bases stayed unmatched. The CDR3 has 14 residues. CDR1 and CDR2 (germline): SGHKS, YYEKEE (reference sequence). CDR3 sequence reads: CASSSGQPLWEQFF. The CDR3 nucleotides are TGTGCCAGCAGCTCGGGACAGCCCCTTTGGGAGCAGTTCTTC.

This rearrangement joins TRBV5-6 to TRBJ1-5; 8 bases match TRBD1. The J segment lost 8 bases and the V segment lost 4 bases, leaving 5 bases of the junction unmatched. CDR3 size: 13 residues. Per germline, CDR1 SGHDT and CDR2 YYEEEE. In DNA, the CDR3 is TGTGCCAGCAGCATAACAGGGGGAGAGCCCCAGCATTTT. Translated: CASSITGGEPQHF.

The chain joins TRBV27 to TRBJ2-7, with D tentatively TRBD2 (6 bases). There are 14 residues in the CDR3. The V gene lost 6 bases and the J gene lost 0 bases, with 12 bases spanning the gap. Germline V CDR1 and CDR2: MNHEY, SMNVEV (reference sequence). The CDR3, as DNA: TGTGCCAGCAGGGGGGGTAGGAGCTCCTACGAGCAGTACTTC. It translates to CASRGGRSSYEQYF.

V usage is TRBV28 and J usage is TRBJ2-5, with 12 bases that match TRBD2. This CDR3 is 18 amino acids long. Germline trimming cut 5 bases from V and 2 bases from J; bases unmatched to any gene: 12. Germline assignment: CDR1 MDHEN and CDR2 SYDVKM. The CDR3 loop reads CASSMTSGRGPRQETQYF. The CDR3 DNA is TGTGCCAGCAGTATGACTAGCGGGAGAGGGCCTAGGCAAGAGACCCAGTACTTC.

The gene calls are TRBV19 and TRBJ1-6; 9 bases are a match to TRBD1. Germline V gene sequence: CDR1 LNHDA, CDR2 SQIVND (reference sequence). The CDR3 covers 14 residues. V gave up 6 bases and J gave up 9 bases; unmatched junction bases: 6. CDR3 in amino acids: CASSRQGGGSPLHF. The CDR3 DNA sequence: TGTGCCAGTAGCCGACAGGGGGGGGGTTCACCCCTCCACTTT.

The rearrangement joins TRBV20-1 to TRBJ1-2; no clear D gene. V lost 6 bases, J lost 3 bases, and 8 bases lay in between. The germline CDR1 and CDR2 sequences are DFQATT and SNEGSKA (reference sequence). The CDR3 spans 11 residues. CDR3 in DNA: TGCAGTGCACTAAAGGACTATGGCTACACCTTC. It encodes CSALKDYGYTF.

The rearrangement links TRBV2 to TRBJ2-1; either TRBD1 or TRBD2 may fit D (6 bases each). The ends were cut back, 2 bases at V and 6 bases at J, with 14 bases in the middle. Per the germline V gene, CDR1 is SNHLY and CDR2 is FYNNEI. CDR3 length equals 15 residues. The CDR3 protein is CASSEYGGPGNEQFF. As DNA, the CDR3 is TGTGCCAGCAGTGAATATGGGGGGCCAGGCAATGAGCAGTTCTTC.

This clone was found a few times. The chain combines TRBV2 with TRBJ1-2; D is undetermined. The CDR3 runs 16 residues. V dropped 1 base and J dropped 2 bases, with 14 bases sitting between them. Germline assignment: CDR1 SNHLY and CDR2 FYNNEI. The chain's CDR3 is CASSEVVEGENYGYTF. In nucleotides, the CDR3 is TGTGCCAGCAGTGAAGTGGTTGAGGGCGAGAACTATGGCTACACCTTC.

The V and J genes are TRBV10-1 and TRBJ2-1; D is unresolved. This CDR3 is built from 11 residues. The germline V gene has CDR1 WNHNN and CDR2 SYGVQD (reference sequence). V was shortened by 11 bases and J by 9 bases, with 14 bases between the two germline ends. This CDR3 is CALGGLGEQFF. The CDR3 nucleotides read TGCGCCTTAGGTGGGTTAGGTGAGCAGTTCTTC.

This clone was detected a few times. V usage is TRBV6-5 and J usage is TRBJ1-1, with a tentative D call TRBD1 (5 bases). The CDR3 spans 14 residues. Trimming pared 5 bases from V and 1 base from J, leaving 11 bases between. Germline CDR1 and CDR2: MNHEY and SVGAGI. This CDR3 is CASSTGTANTEAFF. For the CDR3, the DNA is TGTGCCAGCAGTACCGGGACGGCGAACACTGAAGCTTTCTTT.

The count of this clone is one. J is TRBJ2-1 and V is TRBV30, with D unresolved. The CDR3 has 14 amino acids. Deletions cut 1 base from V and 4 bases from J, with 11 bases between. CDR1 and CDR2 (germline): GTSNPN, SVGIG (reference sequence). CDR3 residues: CAWSETLVYNEQFF. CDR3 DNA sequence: TGTGCCTGGAGTGAGACCCTAGTTTACAATGAGCAGTTCTTC.